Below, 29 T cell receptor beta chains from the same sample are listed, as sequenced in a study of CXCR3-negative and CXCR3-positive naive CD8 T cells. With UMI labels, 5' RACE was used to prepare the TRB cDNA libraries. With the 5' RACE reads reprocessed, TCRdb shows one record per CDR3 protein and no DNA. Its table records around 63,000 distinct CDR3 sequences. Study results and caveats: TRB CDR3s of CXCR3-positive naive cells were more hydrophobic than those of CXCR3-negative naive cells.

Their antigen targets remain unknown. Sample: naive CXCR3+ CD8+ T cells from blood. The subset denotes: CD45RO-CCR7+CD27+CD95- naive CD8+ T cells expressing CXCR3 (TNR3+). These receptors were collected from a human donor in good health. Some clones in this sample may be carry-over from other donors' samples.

The CDR3 is CSATAGASEYNEQFF. The chain couples TRBV20-1 to TRBJ2-1; TCRdb designates TRBD2, a call that cannot be tested without DNA. The V gene's germline CDR1 is DFQATT and CDR2 SNEGSKA (reference sequence). The CDR3 length is 15 residues.

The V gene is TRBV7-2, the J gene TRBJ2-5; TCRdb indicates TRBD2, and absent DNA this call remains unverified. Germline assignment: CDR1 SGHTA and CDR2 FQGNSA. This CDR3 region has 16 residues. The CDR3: CASSLVGGLGGETQYF.

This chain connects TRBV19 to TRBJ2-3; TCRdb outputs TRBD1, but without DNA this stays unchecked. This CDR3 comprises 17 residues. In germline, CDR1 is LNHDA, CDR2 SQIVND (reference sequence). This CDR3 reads CASSAIPSSRGTDTQYF.

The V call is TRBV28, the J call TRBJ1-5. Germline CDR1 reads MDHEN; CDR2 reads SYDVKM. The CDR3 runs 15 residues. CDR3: CASSLIGESNQPQHF.

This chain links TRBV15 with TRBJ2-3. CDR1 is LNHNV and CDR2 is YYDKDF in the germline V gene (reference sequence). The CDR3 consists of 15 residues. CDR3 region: CATSSSGLITDTQYF.

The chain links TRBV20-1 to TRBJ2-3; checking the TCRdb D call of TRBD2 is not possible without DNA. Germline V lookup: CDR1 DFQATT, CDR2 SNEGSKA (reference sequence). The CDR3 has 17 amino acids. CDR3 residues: CSARASTTSGGLDTQYF.

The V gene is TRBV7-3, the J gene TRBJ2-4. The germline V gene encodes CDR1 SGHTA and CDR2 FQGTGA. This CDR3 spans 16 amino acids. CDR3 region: CASSSSFVLAKNIQYF.

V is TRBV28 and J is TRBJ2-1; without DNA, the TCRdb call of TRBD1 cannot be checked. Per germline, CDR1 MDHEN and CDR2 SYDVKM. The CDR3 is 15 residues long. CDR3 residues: CASSFGDSSYNEQFF.

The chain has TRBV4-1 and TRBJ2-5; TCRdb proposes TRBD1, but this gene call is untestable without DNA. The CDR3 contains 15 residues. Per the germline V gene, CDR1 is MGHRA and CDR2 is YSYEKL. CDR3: CASSPDRVGQETQYF.

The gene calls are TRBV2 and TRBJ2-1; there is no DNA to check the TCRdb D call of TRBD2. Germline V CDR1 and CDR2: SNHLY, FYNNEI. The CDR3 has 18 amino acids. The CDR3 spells CASSASSGGAAMYNEQFF.

The chain's CDR3 is CSGATEAYEQYF. The chain couples TRBV29-1 to TRBJ2-7; TCRdb proposes TRBD2, but this gene call is untestable without DNA. Germline-derived CDR1 and CDR2 are SQVTM and ANQGSEA. There are 12 residues in the CDR3.

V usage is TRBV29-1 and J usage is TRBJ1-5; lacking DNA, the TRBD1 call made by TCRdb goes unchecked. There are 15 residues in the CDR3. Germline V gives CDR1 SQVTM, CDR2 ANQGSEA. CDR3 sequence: CSVPLFRVQYQPQHF.

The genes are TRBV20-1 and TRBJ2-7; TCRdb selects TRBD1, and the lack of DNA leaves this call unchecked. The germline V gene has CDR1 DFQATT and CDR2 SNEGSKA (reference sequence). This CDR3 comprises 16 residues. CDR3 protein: CSARGQGVWGSYEQYF.

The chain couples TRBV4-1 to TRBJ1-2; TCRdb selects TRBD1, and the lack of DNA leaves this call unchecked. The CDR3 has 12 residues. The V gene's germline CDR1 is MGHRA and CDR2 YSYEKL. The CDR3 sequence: CASSQGTGMNTF.

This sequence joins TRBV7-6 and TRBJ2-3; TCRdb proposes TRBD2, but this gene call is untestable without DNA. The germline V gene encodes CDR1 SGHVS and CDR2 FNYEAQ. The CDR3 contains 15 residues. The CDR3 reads CASSLGVLPSDTQYF. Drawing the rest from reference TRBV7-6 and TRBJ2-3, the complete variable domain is GAGVSQSPRYKVTKRGQDVALRCDPISGHVSLYWYRQALGQGPEFLTYFNYEAQQDKSGLPNDRFSAERPEGSISTLTIQRTEQRDSAMYRCASSLGVLPSDTQYFGPGTRLTVL.

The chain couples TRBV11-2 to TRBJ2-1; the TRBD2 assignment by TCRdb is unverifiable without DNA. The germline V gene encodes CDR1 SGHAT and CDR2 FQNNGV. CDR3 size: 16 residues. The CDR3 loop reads CASSLDLGALYNEQFF. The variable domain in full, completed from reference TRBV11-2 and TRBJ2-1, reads EAGVAQSPRYKIIEKRQSVAFWCNPISGHATLYWYQQILGQGPKLLIQFQNNGVVDDSQLPKDRFSAERLKGVDSTLKIQPAKLEDSAVYLCASSLDLGALYNEQFFGPGTRLTVL.

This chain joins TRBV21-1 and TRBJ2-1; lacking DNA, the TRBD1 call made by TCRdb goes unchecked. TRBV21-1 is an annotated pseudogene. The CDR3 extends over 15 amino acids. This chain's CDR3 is CASSPPRGGLHEQFF.

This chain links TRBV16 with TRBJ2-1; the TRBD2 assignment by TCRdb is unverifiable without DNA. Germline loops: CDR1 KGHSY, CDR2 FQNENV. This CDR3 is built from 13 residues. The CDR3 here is CAIWEGKRNEQFF.

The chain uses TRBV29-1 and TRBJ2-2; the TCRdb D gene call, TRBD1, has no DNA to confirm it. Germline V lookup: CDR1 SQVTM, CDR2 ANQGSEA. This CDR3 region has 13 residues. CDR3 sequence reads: CSGLGQNTGELFF.

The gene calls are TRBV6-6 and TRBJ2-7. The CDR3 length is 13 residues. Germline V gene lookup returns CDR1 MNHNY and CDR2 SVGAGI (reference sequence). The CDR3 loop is CASTLSSVYEQYF.

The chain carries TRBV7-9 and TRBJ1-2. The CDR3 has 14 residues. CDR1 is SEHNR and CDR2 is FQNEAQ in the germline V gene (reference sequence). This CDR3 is CASSWGGGSYGYTF. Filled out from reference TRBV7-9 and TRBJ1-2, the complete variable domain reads DTGVSQNPRHKITKRGQNVTFRCDPISEHNRLYWYRQTLGQGPEFLTYFQNEAQLEKSRLLSDRFSAERPKGSFSTLEIQRTEQGDSAMYLCASSWGGGSYGYTFGSGTRLTVV.

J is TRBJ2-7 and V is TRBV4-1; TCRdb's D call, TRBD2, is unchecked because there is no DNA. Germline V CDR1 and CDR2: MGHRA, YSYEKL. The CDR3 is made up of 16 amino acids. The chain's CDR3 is CASSQARTSGSYEQYF.

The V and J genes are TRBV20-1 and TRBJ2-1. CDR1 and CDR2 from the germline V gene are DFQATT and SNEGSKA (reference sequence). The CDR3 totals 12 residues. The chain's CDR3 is CSARNSYNEQFF.

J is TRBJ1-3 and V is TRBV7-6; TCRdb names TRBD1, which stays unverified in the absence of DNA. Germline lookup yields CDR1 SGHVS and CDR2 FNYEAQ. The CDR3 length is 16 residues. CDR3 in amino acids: CASSLVIRDSGNTIYF.

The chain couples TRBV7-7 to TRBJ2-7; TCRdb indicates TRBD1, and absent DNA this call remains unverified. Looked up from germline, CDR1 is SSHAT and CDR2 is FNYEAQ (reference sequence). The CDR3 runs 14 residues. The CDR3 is CASSPTGDTYEQYF.

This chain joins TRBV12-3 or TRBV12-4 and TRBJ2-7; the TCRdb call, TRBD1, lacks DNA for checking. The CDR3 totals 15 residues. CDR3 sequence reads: CASSLWGLDSYEQYF.

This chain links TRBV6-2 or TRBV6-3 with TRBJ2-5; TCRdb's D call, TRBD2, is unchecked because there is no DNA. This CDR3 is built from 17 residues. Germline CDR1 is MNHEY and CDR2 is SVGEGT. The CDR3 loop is CASSYGARGGSMETQYF.

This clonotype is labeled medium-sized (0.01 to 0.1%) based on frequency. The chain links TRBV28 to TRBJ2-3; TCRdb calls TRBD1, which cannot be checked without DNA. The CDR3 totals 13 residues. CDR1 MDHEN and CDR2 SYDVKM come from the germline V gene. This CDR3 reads CASSYDRTNTQYF. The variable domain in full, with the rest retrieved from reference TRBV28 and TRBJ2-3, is DVKVTQSSRYLVKRTGEKVFLECVQDMDHENMFWYRQDPGLGLRLIYFSYDVKMKEKGDIPEGYSVSREKKERFSLILESASTNQTSMYLCASSYDRTNTQYFGPGTRLTVL.

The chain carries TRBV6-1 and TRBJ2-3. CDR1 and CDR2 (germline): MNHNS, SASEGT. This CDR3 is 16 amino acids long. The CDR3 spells CASSEERRSVTDTQYF.